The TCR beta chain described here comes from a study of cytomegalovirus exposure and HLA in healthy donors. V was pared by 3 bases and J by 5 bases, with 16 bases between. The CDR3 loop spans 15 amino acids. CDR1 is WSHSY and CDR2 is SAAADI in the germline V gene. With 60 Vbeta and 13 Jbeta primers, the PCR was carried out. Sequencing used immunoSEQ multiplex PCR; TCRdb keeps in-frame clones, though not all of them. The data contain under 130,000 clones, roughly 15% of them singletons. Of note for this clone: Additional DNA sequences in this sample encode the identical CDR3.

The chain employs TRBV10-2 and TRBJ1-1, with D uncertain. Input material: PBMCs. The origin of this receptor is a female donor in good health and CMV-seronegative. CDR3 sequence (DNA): TGCGCCAGCAGTGAAAGGAGAGCAACTGTAACTGAAGCTTTCTTT. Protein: CASSERRATVTEAFF.